Following are 6 T cell receptor beta chains from one sample sequenced in a study of blood T cell repertoires in COVID-19. The repertoire was sequenced with immunoSEQ multiplex PCR; TCRdb's copy has only in-frame clones and lacks some. The sample holds some 270,000 clones, 80% to 85% seen once. The source material was peripheral blood. The origin of the receptors is a person aged 65-85 years with COVID-19, enrolled during active disease.

The chain has TRBV29-1 and TRBJ2-1; 10 bases fit TRBD2. J was trimmed by 4 bases and V by 7 bases; bases with no gene match: 10. The CDR3 is 15 amino acids. The V gene's germline CDR1 is SQVTM and CDR2 ANQGSEA. This CDR3 reads CSAAPLAGLYNEQFF. The CDR3 DNA sequence: TGCAGCGCGGCCCCACTAGCGGGACTTTACAATGAGCAGTTCTTC.

The rearrangement uses TRBV4-3 and TRBJ1-2; 7 positions match TRBD1. There are 17 residues in the CDR3. Germline V gene lookup returns CDR1 LGHNA and CDR2 YSLEER. V was pared by 0 bases and J by 6 bases, with 13 bases of the junction left unmatched. As DNA, the CDR3 is TGCGCCAGCAGCCAAGACGTTACAAGCACGAGGGGGCATGGCTACACCTTC. It translates to CASSQDVTSTRGHGYTF.

CDR3 in DNA: TGTGCCAGCAGTTCCACCGAGGAGGGCCCCTACGAGCAGTACTTC. As protein: CASSSTEEGPYEQYF. J is TRBJ2-7 and V is TRBV6-5; D might be TRBD2 (6 bases). Germline CDR1 and CDR2: MNHEY and SVGAGI. V shed 4 bases and J shed 2 bases, with 15 bases lying between them. CDR3 size: 15 residues.

The rearrangement links TRBV5-1 to TRBJ2-3, with TRBD2 matching over 15 bases. This CDR3 comprises 15 residues. Germline lookup yields CDR1 SGHRS and CDR2 YFSETQ. V lost 3 bases and J lost 6; bases outside the gene matches: 2. The CDR3 coding sequence is TGCGCCAGCAGCTCAGGACTAGCGGGAGGGGATACGCAGTATTTT. Its translation is CASSSGLAGGDTQYF.

The chain is built from TRBV29-1 and TRBJ2-7, with 7 nucleotides matching TRBD1. J was trimmed by 3 bases and V by 5 bases; bases with no gene match: 13. The CDR3 extends over 15 amino acids. Germline-derived CDR1 and CDR2 are SQVTM and ANQGSEA. CDR3 region: CSVRQWTGPGYEQYF. CDR3 coding DNA: TGCAGCGTTCGCCAATGGACAGGACCAGGCTACGAGCAGTACTTC.

This chain uses TRBV19 with TRBJ2-2; 8 bases are a match to TRBD1. The CDR3 has 15 residues. CDR1 and CDR2 (germline): LNHDA, SQIVND (reference sequence). V lost 4 bases, J lost 6 bases, and 7 bases stayed unmatched. CDR3 DNA sequence: TGTGCCAGTAGTAGCCGACAGGGGTACCCCGGGGAGCTGTTTTTT. Translated: CASSSRQGYPGELFF.